Here is one T cell receptor (beta chain) with its context. This specimen comes from a study of cytomegalovirus exposure and HLA in healthy donors. 13 Jbeta primers and 60 Vbeta primers were used for the PCR. Measured with immunoSEQ multiplex PCR; TCRdb has only the in-frame clones, and not every one. The table includes 130,000 to 150,000 clones, around 77% detected once. Trimming at V came to 5 bases and at J to 5 bases, leaving 4 bases not matched to a gene. The CDR3 totals 15 residues. Looked up from germline, CDR1 is SEHNR and CDR2 is FQNEAQ (reference sequence). The receptor's source is a man aged 25-45 years in good health and CMV-seronegative. V is TRBV7-9 and J is TRBJ2-5; 14 bases match TRBD2. The sample taken for sequencing was PBMCs. CDR3 in DNA: TGTGCCAGCAGCGGACTAGCGGGAGGTTTGGAGACCCAGTACTTC. Its protein product is CASSGLAGGLETQYF.